A selection of T cell receptor beta chains follows, all from one sample in a study of control samples from healthy donors and cancer patients. TCRdb keeps only in-frame clones here, not all; method: immunoSEQ multiplex PCR. The sample gives 150,000 or so clones, over 85% of which show up once; 5.8% is in the top ten. Material: blood. The receptors derive from a man aged 18 to 30 in good health. CDR3s include the opening cysteine and the closing phenylalanine or tryptophan. D genes are given only for firm matches. Rows may omit the clone size; those that give it use once, few, many or a size class.

J: TRBJ1-2
D: .
size: .
V: TRBV12-3/TRBV12-4
CDR3: CASSLAGPYGYTF
DNA: TGTGCCAGCAGTTTAGCAGGGCCTTATGGCTACACCTTC

J: TRBJ1-1
D: .
size: .
V: TRBV6-5
CDR3: CASQGSHPNTEAFF
DNA: TGTGCCAGCCAGGGGTCCCACCCGAACACTGAAGCTTTCTTT

J: TRBJ1-4
D: .
size: .
V: TRBV10-3
CDR3: CAISESIGGVGPNEKLFF
DNA: TGTGCCATCAGTGAGTCGATCGGGGGCGTTGGACCTAATGAAAAACTGTTTTTT

J: TRBJ1-4
D: TRBD1
size: .
V: TRBV2
CDR3: CASRQGYEKLFF
DNA: TGTGCCAGTCGACAGGGGTATGAAAAACTGTTTTTT

J: TRBJ1-4
D: TRBD1
size: .
V: TRBV5-1
CDR3: CASSPGQGGGEKLFF
DNA: TGCGCCAGCAGCCCCGGACAGGGTGGCGGGGAAAAACTGTTTTTT

J: TRBJ1-5
D: TRBD1
size: .
V: TRBV19
CDR3: CASSMPPGQINQPQHF
DNA: TGTGCCAGTAGTATGCCTCCGGGACAGATAAATCAGCCCCAGCATTTT

J: TRBJ1-2
D: .
size: .
V: TRBV7-4
CDR3: CARVYGYTF
DNA: TGTGCCAGGGTCTATGGCTACACCTTC

J: TRBJ2-7
D: TRBD2
size: once
V: TRBV10-3
CDR3: CATLASNSYEQYF
DNA: TGTGCCACACTAGCGTCGAACTCCTACGAGCAGTACTTC

J: TRBJ2-7
D: TRBD2
size: few
V: TRBV19
CDR3: CASSVSGGSSYEQYF
DNA: TGTGCCAGTAGTGTTAGCGGGGGTTCCTCCTACGAGCAGTACTTC

J: TRBJ2-1
D: .
size: .
V: TRBV12-3/TRBV12-4
CDR3: CASISRGGNEQFF
DNA: TGTGCCAGCATAAGTCGAGGGGGCAATGAGCAGTTCTTC

J: TRBJ2-3
D: TRBD2
size: .
V: TRBV20-1
CDR3: CSASKGLAGSTDTQYF
DNA: TGCAGTGCTAGTAAGGGGTTAGCGGGTAGCACAGATACGCAGTATTTT

J: TRBJ1-6
D: TRBD1
size: .
V: TRBV6-1
CDR3: CASSDVTGGNSPLHF
DNA: TGTGCCAGCAGTGACGTAACAGGGGGCAATTCACCCCTCCACTTT

J: TRBJ1-4
D: TRBD1
size: .
V: TRBV28
CDR3: CASRETGTGGREKLFF
DNA: TGTGCCAGCAGGGAAACCGGGACAGGGGGGCGTGAAAAACTGTTTTTT

J: TRBJ2-3
D: .
size: .
V: TRBV13
CDR3: CASSSTSTDTQYF
DNA: TGTGCCAGCAGCTCTACTAGCACAGATACGCAGTATTTT

J: TRBJ2-7
D: TRBD1
size: .
V: TRBV6-5
CDR3: CASSLTGLGYEQYF
DNA: TGTGCCAGCAGCCTGACAGGGTTAGGATACGAGCAGTACTTC

J: TRBJ2-7
D: TRBD1
size: .
V: TRBV5-1
CDR3: CASSLVGTGISHEQYF
DNA: TGCGCCAGCAGCTTGGTAGGGACAGGGATATCCCACGAGCAGTACTTC

J: TRBJ1-5
D: .
size: .
V: TRBV5-6
CDR3: CASSLGPTGTGNQPQHF
DNA: TGTGCCAGCAGCTTGGGCCCTACAGGGACGGGGAATCAGCCCCAGCATTTT

J: TRBJ2-1
D: .
size: .
V: TRBV5-1
CDR3: CASEDRQHNEQFF
DNA: TGCGCCAGCGAAGACAGGCAACACAATGAGCAGTTCTTC

J: TRBJ2-2
D: .
size: .
V: TRBV2
CDR3: CASSDDSHTGELFF
DNA: TGTGCCAGCAGTGACGACAGCCACACCGGGGAGCTGTTTTTT

J: TRBJ2-2
D: .
size: .
V: TRBV6-6
CDR3: CASNTGRDTGELFF
DNA: TGTGCCAGCAATACGGGCCGGGACACCGGGGAGCTGTTTTTT

J: TRBJ2-2
D: TRBD2
size: medium-sized
V: TRBV4-3
CDR3: CASSQSGGLGRGGELFF
DNA: TGCGCCAGCAGCCAATCCGGGGGACTAGGACGGGGCGGGGAGCTGTTTTTT

J: TRBJ2-3
D: TRBD1
size: .
V: TRBV15
CDR3: CATTIRDRGTDTQYF
DNA: TGTGCCACCACAATCCGGGACAGGGGAACAGATACGCAGTATTTT

J: TRBJ1-2
D: .
size: .
V: TRBV10-3
CDR3: CAISFAPERGYTF
DNA: TGTGCCATCAGTTTTGCCCCCGAGAGGGGCTACACCTTC

J: TRBJ2-5
D: .
size: .
V: TRBV7-9
CDR3: CASSLWGNSRETQYF
DNA: TGTGCCAGCAGCTTATGGGGGAATAGCCGAGAGACCCAGTACTTC

J: TRBJ2-7
D: TRBD1
size: .
V: TRBV9
CDR3: CASSVTGGDEQYF
DNA: TGTGCCAGCAGCGTGACAGGGGGGGACGAGCAGTACTTC

J: TRBJ2-3
D: .
size: .
V: TRBV14
CDR3: CASSQGTAQGAQYF
DNA: TGTGCCAGCAGCCAGGGGACTGCGCAAGGGGCGCAGTATTTT

J: TRBJ2-2
D: .
size: few
V: TRBV25-1
CDR3: CGSGGGSGELFF
DNA: TGTGGAAGCGGAGGGGGGTCCGGGGAGCTGTTTTTT

J: TRBJ1-4
D: .
size: .
V: TRBV5-6
CDR3: CASSSRGANEKLFF
DNA: TGTGCCAGCAGCTCTCGGGGGGCTAATGAAAAACTGTTTTTT

J: TRBJ1-2
D: .
size: .
V: TRBV29-1
CDR3: CSVEDTSGYHYGYTF
DNA: TGCAGCGTTGAAGATACGAGCGGATACCACTATGGCTACACCTTC

J: TRBJ1-2
D: .
size: .
V: TRBV4-1
CDR3: CASSHRGGYGYTF
DNA: TGCGCCAGCAGCCATAGGGGCGGCTATGGCTACACCTTC

J: TRBJ2-2
D: TRBD2
size: .
V: TRBV6-2/TRBV6-3
CDR3: CASSSRWTSGIGTGELFF
DNA: TGTGCCAGCAGCTCCCGGTGGACTAGCGGCATAGGCACCGGGGAGCTGTTTTTT

J: TRBJ1-4
D: TRBD1
size: .
V: TRBV28
CDR3: CASSLPGGLNEKLFF
DNA: TGTGCCAGCAGTCTCCCAGGGGGCCTCAATGAAAAACTGTTTTTT

J: TRBJ2-7
D: .
size: .
V: TRBV5-1
CDR3: CASSSEPGVGYEQYF
DNA: TGCGCCAGCAGCAGCGAGCCCGGGGTGGGCTACGAGCAGTACTTC

J: TRBJ2-1
D: .
size: .
V: TRBV14
CDR3: CASSPTAGTNYNEQFF
DNA: TGTGCCAGCAGCCCAACCGCCGGGACAAACTACAATGAGCAGTTCTTC

J: TRBJ1-3
D: .
size: .
V: TRBV9
CDR3: CASSVGPFSGGNTIYF
DNA: TGTGCCAGCAGCGTAGGCCCCTTTTCAGGTGGAAACACCATATATTTT

J: TRBJ2-1
D: .
size: .
V: TRBV6-5
CDR3: CASKGSSPYNEQFF
DNA: TGTGCCAGCAAAGGGAGCTCCCCCTACAATGAGCAGTTCTTC

J: TRBJ2-7
D: TRBD2
size: .
V: TRBV19
CDR3: CASSAGVGSYEQYF
DNA: TGTGCCAGTAGCGCGGGAGTCGGGTCCTACGAGCAGTACTTC

J: TRBJ2-5
D: .
size: .
V: TRBV24-1
CDR3: CATAKAYQETQYF
DNA: TGTGCCACCGCTAAGGCCTACCAAGAGACCCAGTACTTC

J: TRBJ1-2
D: .
size: .
V: TRBV5-4
CDR3: CASSSILNYGYTF
DNA: TGTGCCAGCAGCTCTATACTGAACTATGGCTACACCTTC

J: TRBJ2-1
D: TRBD2
size: .
V: TRBV9
CDR3: CASSVRTSGSLHEQFF
DNA: TGTGCCAGCAGCGTTAGGACTAGCGGGAGTCTGCATGAGCAGTTCTTC

J: TRBJ1-3
D: .
size: .
V: TRBV7-6
CDR3: CASSLEDRTSGNTIYF
DNA: TGTGCCAGCAGCTTAGAAGACAGGACCTCTGGAAACACCATATATTTT

J: TRBJ2-7
D: TRBD1
size: few
V: TRBV7-9
CDR3: CASSSPGQGAYEQYF
DNA: TGTGCCAGCAGCTCCCCGGGACAGGGGGCATACGAGCAGTACTTC

J: TRBJ1-6
D: TRBD1
size: .
V: TRBV6-6
CDR3: CASSRRQGVSYNSPLHF
DNA: TGTGCCAGCAGTCGGCGACAGGGGGTCTCCTATAATTCACCCCTCCACTTT

J: TRBJ2-1
D: TRBD2
size: .
V: TRBV5-4
CDR3: CASSLGLAGSNEQFF
DNA: TGTGCCAGCAGCTTGGGACTAGCGGGCAGCAATGAGCAGTTCTTC

J: TRBJ1-1
D: .
size: .
V: TRBV29-1
CDR3: CSVELLMNTEAFF
DNA: TGCAGCGTTGAACTCCTCATGAACACTGAAGCTTTCTTT

J: TRBJ2-3
D: .
size: .
V: TRBV6-2/TRBV6-3
CDR3: CASSYPPGGLSTQYF
DNA: TGTGCCAGCAGTTACCCTCCCGGAGGCCTTTCTACGCAGTATTTT

J: TRBJ2-5
D: .
size: .
V: TRBV6-1
CDR3: CASSEVLGDGQETQYF
DNA: TGTGCCAGCAGTGAAGTACTAGGGGACGGGCAAGAGACCCAGTACTTC

J: TRBJ1-2
D: .
size: .
V: TRBV19
CDR3: CASSIVPGDYGYTF
DNA: TGTGCCAGTAGTATAGTCCCGGGAGACTATGGCTACACCTTC

J: TRBJ1-3
D: .
size: .
V: TRBV6-5
CDR3: CASILGQSSGNTIYF
DNA: TGTGCCAGCATTCTAGGACAGAGCTCTGGAAACACCATATATTTT